This record concerns one TCR beta chain sequence. Its antigen is unknown. The data were produced by immunoSEQ multiplex PCR, yet TCRdb's version contains in-frame clones alone and is incomplete. The sample has 50,000 to 70,000 clones, around 87% seen once. The record originates from a study of OX40 agonist ivuxolimab in advanced cancers. Study as a whole: Six ivuxolimab dose levels, 0.01 to 10 mg/kg, were given intravenously every 2 weeks.

Regarding the study as a whole: Which antigen the expanded peripheral T cells recognized is unknown.

The sample consisted of CD4+ or CD8+ T cells sorted from blood, taken in a trial of the OX40 agonist ivuxolimab. The receptor was isolated from an adult with an advanced solid tumor such as melanoma, head and neck, liver or kidney cancer.

The CDR3 loop reads CASSLARGRQNTEAFF. The CDR3, as DNA: TGTGCCAGCAGCTTAGCGCGAGGACGGCAGAACACTGAAGCTTTCTTT. The rearrangement uses TRBV7-6 and TRBJ1-1; no clear D. The CDR3 is made up of 16 amino acids. Germline V gene data show CDR1 as SGHVS and CDR2 as FNYEAQ. With 0 bases removed from V and 1 base from J, the gap between germline ends came to 12 bases.